The 10 T cell receptor beta chains below come from one sample, sequenced in a study of molecular identifiers for immune sequencing clone quantification. TCRdb fed the PCR reads into MiXCR, producing one record per CDR3 protein. The table records more than 250,000 distinct CDR3 sequences, roughly 23% of them present only once. Sequencing used naive CD8+ T cells from blood, with Jurkat cell RNA spiked in. Subset denoted: FACS-sorted CD8+CD4-CCR7+CD45RA+ naive T cells. All receptors come from a human donor in good health. Some libraries in this study had Jurkat cell RNA spiked in.

This clonotype was recorded many times. The chain uses TRBV15 and TRBJ1-5; tentatively, D is TRBD1 (5 bases). The germline V gene encodes CDR1 LNHNV and CDR2 YYDKDF (reference sequence). Trimming removed 0 bases at V and 0 bases at J, with 9 bases between. The CDR3 totals 16 residues. CDR3 nucleotide sequence: TGTGCCACCAGCAGAGAAGGACAATATAGCAATCAGCCCCAGCATTTT. Residues: CATSREGQYSNQPQHF.

This clonotype was seen ten or more times. The chain combines TRBV11-2 with TRBJ1-1; 8 bases agree with TRBD1. J gave up 9 bases and V 1 base, and 7 bases lay outside the gene matches. The germline V gene has CDR1 SGHAT and CDR2 FQNNGV. The CDR3 contains 14 residues. The CDR3 loop reads CASSLGHGQGKAFF. CDR3 nucleotide sequence: TGTGCCAGCAGCTTAGGCCACGGACAGGGAAAAGCTTTCTTT. The whole variable domain, remainder taken from reference TRBV11-2 and TRBJ1-1, is EAGVAQSPRYKIIEKRQSVAFWCNPISGHATLYWYQQILGQGPKLLIQFQNNGVVDDSQLPKDRFSAERLKGVDSTLKIQPAKLEDSAVYLCASSLGHGQGKAFFGQGTRLTVV.

As to this clonotype: This may arise from a read error, as a much more abundant clone is one base away. The chain links TRBV4-3 to TRBJ2-7, with 11 positions matching TRBD2. Per germline, CDR1 LGHNA and CDR2 YSLEER. CDR3 length: 15 amino acids. CDR3 nucleotide sequence: TGCGCCAGCAGCCAAAGCTCTAGCGGGGGGTACGAGCAGTGCTTC. Its protein product is CASSQSSSGGYEQCF.

This clonotype was observed many times. J is TRBJ1-1 and V is TRBV7-9; maybe TRBD1 (5 bases). The CDR3 consists of 15 residues. V dropped 4 bases and J dropped 0 bases, with 12 bases sitting between them. CDR1 and CDR2 from the germline V gene are SEHNR and FQNEAQ (reference sequence). CDR3 DNA: TGTGCCAGCAGCTCCCTGCCGACAGTGAACACTGAAGCTTTCTTT. Protein: CASSSLPTVNTEAFF.

Ten or more counts support this clonotype. This sequence joins TRBV7-9 and TRBJ2-2, with D unresolved. With 2 bases removed from V and 10 bases from J, the gap between germline ends came to 14 bases. Germline CDR1 reads SEHNR; CDR2 reads FQNEAQ (reference sequence). The length of the CDR3 is 14 residues. The CDR3 sequence: CASSLPRTLEELFF. The CDR3 region has the DNA TGTGCCAGCAGCTTACCACGGACGTTAGAGGAGCTGTTTTTT.

This clonotype was seen many times. This chain joins TRBV20-1 and TRBJ2-7; a weak D match, TRBD1 (6 bases). V lost 0 bases, J lost 4 bases, and 16 bases lay in between. The length of the CDR3 is 15 residues. Germline V gene data show CDR1 as DFQATT and CDR2 as SNEGSKA (reference sequence). The chain's CDR3 is CSARDFTSGHYEQYF. The CDR3 DNA reads as TGCAGTGCTAGAGATTTTACCTCGGGACATTACGAGCAGTACTTC.

Points on this clonotype: An end of the junction does not agree with germline; a read error may underlie this. CDR3 region: CASGVGGTDTQYF. The CDR3 DNA follows: TGTGCCAGCGGCGTAGGCGGCACAGATACGCAGTATTTT. The chain recombines TRBV9 with TRBJ2-3; the D is unclear. The CDR3 runs 13 residues. In germline, CDR1 is SGDLS, CDR2 YYNGEE.

This clonotype was picked up a small number of times. The J gene is TRBJ2-1, the V gene TRBV12-3 or TRBV12-4, with a tentative D call TRBD1 (5 bases). Deletions cut 4 bases from V and 6 bases from J, with 7 bases between. This CDR3 has 12 residues. The CDR3 loop reads CASSSTVNEQFF. CDR3 coding DNA: TGTGCCAGCAGTTCGACAGTCAATGAGCAGTTCTTC.

About this clonotype itself: A single base separates this from a much larger clone, so it may be a read error. The CDR3 region has the DNA TGTGCCAGCAGCCACACTTGGCGGGGGGGCCTGTACGAGCAGTACTTC. Its protein is CASSHTWRGGLYEQYF. The chain is built from TRBV14 and TRBJ2-7; 9 bases line up with TRBD2. The CDR3 runs to 16 residues. The germline V gene encodes CDR1 SGHDN and CDR2 FVKESK. V lost 3 bases, J lost 4 bases, and 10 bases stayed unmatched.

The V and J genes are TRBV11-2 and TRBJ2-5; 9 nucleotides match TRBD2. The CDR3 loop spans 15 amino acids. Trimming cost V 4 bases and J 5 bases; bases outside gene matches: 8. In germline, CDR1 is SGHAT, CDR2 FQNNGV. CDR3: CASSSRRGGGETQYF. CDR3 sequence (DNA): TGTGCCAGCAGCTCTAGGCGGGGGGGAGGCGAGACCCAGTACTTC.